Below, 7 T cell receptor beta chains from the same sample are listed, as sequenced in a study of blood T cells in healthy people across ages. Primed by a sample-barcoded 5' primer and a J-beta primer mix, a second PCR proceeded for 7 to 11 cycles. A single record per CDR3 protein comes from TCRdb applying MiXCR to the 5' RACE reads. Of some 700,000 distinct CDR3 sequences listed, approximately 21% are singletons. The sequencing input was blood. The receptor set was obtained from a man in his sixties or seventies in good health.

The chain recombines TRBV7-2 with TRBJ2-5; 8 bases map to TRBD2. The J call is in doubt because the DNA end fits TRBJ2-7 better. Germline CDR1 and CDR2: SGHTA and FQGNSA. There are 15 residues in the CDR3. CDR3 region: CASTQGSSGSYEQYF. The CDR3 DNA is TGTGCCAGCACCCAGGGATCTAGCGGGTCCTACGAGCAGTACTTC.

The chain links TRBV7-9 to TRBJ2-1; 9 bases line up with TRBD1. This CDR3 is 14 amino acids long. Germline V gene lookup returns CDR1 SEHNR and CDR2 FQNEAQ (reference sequence). The V gene end was trimmed by 9 bases and the J gene end by 4 bases; junction bases not matched to a gene: 7. CDR3 amino acids: CASSGTGPYNEQFF. The CDR3 region has the DNA TGTGCCAGTTCCGGGACAGGGCCTTACAATGAGCAGTTCTTC.

This clonotype was counted a few times. This chain joins TRBV7-9 and TRBJ2-3; D gene ambiguous. The length of the CDR3 is 17 residues. Deletions cut 5 bases from V and 0 bases from J, with 18 bases between. Looked up from germline, CDR1 is SEHNR and CDR2 is FQNEAQ (reference sequence). The CDR3 DNA is TGTGCCAGCAGCAGACCCGGCGGAAAAACTAGCACAGATACGCAGTATTTT. Protein product: CASSRPGGKTSTDTQYF. Using reference TRBV7-9 and TRBJ2-3 for the parts outside the CDR3, the full variable domain is DTGVSQNPRHKITKRGQNVTFRCDPISEHNRLYWYRQTLGQGPEFLTYFQNEAQLEKSRLLSDRFSAERPKGSFSTLEIQRTEQGDSAMYLCASSRPGGKTSTDTQYFGPGTRLTVL.

This clonotype occurred a few times. The V call is TRBV29-1, the J call TRBJ2-5, with 7 bases that match TRBD1. Germline V gene data show CDR1 as SQVTM and CDR2 as ANQGSEA. CDR3 length: 14 amino acids. The V gene end was trimmed by 3 bases and the J gene end by 1 base; junction bases not matched to a gene: 5. As DNA, the CDR3 is TGCAGCGTTGACTCTACAGGGGCCCAAGAGACCCAGTACTTC. Amino acids: CSVDSTGAQETQYF.

There are many counts of this clonotype. The chain uses TRBV12-3 or TRBV12-4 and TRBJ1-5; D is unresolved. The CDR3 spans 12 residues. Deletions cut 6 bases from V and 6 bases from J, with 9 bases between. This CDR3 is CASRPPGQPQHF. The CDR3 DNA reads TGTGCCAGCAGACCCCCAGGTCAGCCCCAGCATTTT.

The V and J genes are TRBV5-1 and TRBJ1-2, with 7 positions matching TRBD1. V lost 4 bases to trimming and J lost 7 bases; unmatched junction nucleotides: 10. CDR3 size: 14 residues. The germline V gene has CDR1 SGHRS and CDR2 YFSETQ. CDR3 nucleotide sequence: TGCGCCAGCAGCCTGGCAGGGGGTTCTGGTGGCTACACCTTC. This translates into CASSLAGGSGGYTF.

The V gene is TRBV6-1, the J gene TRBJ1-5, with a weak D call TRBD1 (5 bases). Germline V gives CDR1 MNHNS, CDR2 SASEGT. V lost 8 bases and J lost 6, with 14 bases in between. This CDR3 is built from 13 residues. In DNA form, the CDR3 reads TGTGCCAGCCGATCCCCAGGGTTTCAGCCCCAGCATTTT. Translating gives CASRSPGFQPQHF.